The 9 T cell receptor beta chains listed next were all sequenced from one sample in a study of blood T cells in healthy people across ages. With a J-beta primer mix and a sample-barcoded 5' primer, a second PCR ran about 7 to 12 cycles. Via MiXCR, TCRdb re-called the 5' RACE reads, giving one row per CDR3 protein. The repertoire includes hundreds of thousands of distinct CDR3 sequences, about 48% of them detected once, and around an eighth sits in the top ten. Input material: blood. The origin of the receptors is a man in his thirties or forties in good health.

The V and J genes are TRBV7-9 and TRBJ2-3, with a possible D match to TRBD2 (5 bases). The length of the CDR3 is 16 residues. V lost 1 base to trimming and J lost 2 bases, with 13 bases between them. Germline V gene lookup returns CDR1 SEHNR and CDR2 FQNEAQ (reference sequence). CDR3 in amino acids: CASSLGLSQITDTQYF. CDR3 in DNA: TGTGCCAGCAGCTTAGGACTAAGCCAGATCACAGATACGCAGTATTTT.

This rearrangement joins TRBV9 to TRBJ2-3; 12 positions match TRBD2. CDR1 SGDLS and CDR2 YYNGEE come from the germline V gene. V trimming: 1 base; J trimming: 0 bases; junction bases outside the gene matches: 12. The CDR3 loop spans 20 amino acids. The CDR3 region is CASSVLASGGGPPSTDTQYF. For the CDR3, the DNA is TGTGCCAGCAGCGTACTGGCTAGCGGGGGGGGTCCACCAAGCACAGATACGCAGTATTTT.

The rearrangement joins TRBV25-1 to TRBJ2-3; D is uncertain. Germline V CDR1 and CDR2: MGHDK, SYGVNS. This CDR3 comprises 14 residues. Trimming cost V 4 bases and J 2 bases, with 10 bases left between them. CDR3 in DNA: TGTGCCAGCAGTGGCTCCCAACCCACAGATACGCAGTATTTT. Protein product: CASSGSQPTDTQYF.

This chain links TRBV7-9 with TRBJ1-1; tentative D call: TRBD1 (6 bases). Trimming took 1 base from V and 6 from J, leaving 12 bases between them. CDR3 size: 14 residues. Germline-derived CDR1 and CDR2 are SEHNR and FQNEAQ (reference sequence). This chain's CDR3 is CASSLGTGQSEAFF. In nucleotides, the CDR3 is TGTGCCAGCAGCTTAGGTACAGGACAGTCTGAAGCTTTCTTT.

This chain uses TRBV20-1 with TRBJ2-3; D remains unclear. The germline V and J ends were trimmed by 0 bases and 3 bases, with 10 bases remaining between them. In germline, CDR1 is DFQATT, CDR2 SNEGSKA (reference sequence). The CDR3 covers 14 residues. CDR3: CSARDFGRTDTQYF. As DNA, the CDR3 is TGCAGTGCTAGAGATTTTGGTCGGACAGATACGCAGTATTTT.

The gene calls are TRBV7-8 and TRBJ1-1; tentative D call: TRBD1 (6 bases). Germline-derived CDR1 and CDR2 are SGHVS and FQNEAQ. This CDR3 is built from 15 residues. Deletions cut 1 base from V and 7 bases from J, with 16 bases between. The CDR3 reads CASSLEPTRTVEAFF. CDR3 bases: TGTGCCAGCAGCTTAGAACCGACGAGGACAGTTGAAGCTTTCTTT.

This chain connects TRBV29-1 to TRBJ2-7; 8 positions match TRBD2. This CDR3 region has 13 residues. V was clipped by 4 bases and J by 4 bases; unmatched bases: 6. The germline CDR1 and CDR2 sequences are SQVTM and ANQGSEA. CDR3 region: CSVGRSGGYEQYF. CDR3 nucleotides: TGCAGCGTTGGAAGGAGCGGGGGATACGAGCAGTACTTC.

The V gene is TRBV3-1, the J gene TRBJ2-3; no clear D. This CDR3 has 17 residues. The germline CDR1 and CDR2 sequences are LGHDT and YNNKEL (reference sequence). V lost 4 bases and J 1 base, leaving 18 bases between the germline ends. The CDR3 DNA sequence: TGTGCCAGCAGCCGTCTCAGCTCCGGGTGGGGCACAGATACGCAGTATTTT. This gives the protein CASSRLSSGWGTDTQYF.

This clonotype turned up a few times. The J gene is TRBJ2-5, the V gene TRBV6-5; 7 nucleotides align to TRBD1. The V gene's germline CDR1 is MNHEY and CDR2 SVGAGI. The trim removed 6 bases at V and 1 base at J, leaving 5 bases unmatched. This CDR3 comprises 14 residues. The CDR3 sequence is CASRLGTVQETQYF. CDR3 nucleotide sequence: TGTGCCAGCAGGCTTGGGACAGTCCAAGAGACCCAGTACTTC.